This T cell receptor (beta chain) was identified during a study of post-analysis software for immune sequencing data. Study-wide findings and caveats: There were five or six TRBV segments more frequent in patients than controls, and TRBV5-6, TRBV5-1 and TRBV20-1 were among them.

About this clonotype: No antigen is known for it.

The authors incorporated unique molecular identifiers into the TCR beta cDNA libraries. A population of about 0.95 to 10 million T cells gave rise to about half a million cDNA molecules. TCRdb re-called the PCR reads with MiXCR, one entry per CDR3 protein. The repertoire holds hundreds of thousands of distinct CDR3 sequences, about 27% seen once, with approximately 0.55% in the top ten. Trimming shortened V by 1 base and J by 0 bases, and 25 bases separated the two germline ends. The CDR3 has 20 residues. Germline assignment: CDR1 DFQATT and CDR2 SNEGSKA (reference sequence). Sequenced: blood. This TCR was recovered from a girl aged 5-17 years with multiple sclerosis. The chain couples TRBV20-1 to TRBJ1-5; a weak D match, TRBD1 (6 bases). CDR3 nucleotides: TGCAGTGCTAGAGTTCAATCAGAACCCGGGGGGCCCTATAGCAATCAGCCCCAGCATTTT. Its translation: CSARVQSEPGGPYSNQPQHF.